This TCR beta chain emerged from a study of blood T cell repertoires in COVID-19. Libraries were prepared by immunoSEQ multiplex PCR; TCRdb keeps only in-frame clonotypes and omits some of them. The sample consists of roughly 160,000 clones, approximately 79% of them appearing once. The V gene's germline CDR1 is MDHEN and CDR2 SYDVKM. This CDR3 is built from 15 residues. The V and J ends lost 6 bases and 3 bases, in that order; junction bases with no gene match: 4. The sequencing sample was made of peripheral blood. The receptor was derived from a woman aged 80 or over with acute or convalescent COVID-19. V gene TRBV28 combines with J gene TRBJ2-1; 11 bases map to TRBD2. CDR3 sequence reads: CASRSGLAGYNEQFF. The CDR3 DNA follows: TGTGCCAGCAGATCAGGACTAGCGGGCTACAATGAGCAGTTCTTC.